A single sample is the source of the 19 T cell receptor beta chains below, sequenced in a study of blood T cell repertoires in COVID-19. The table came from immunoSEQ multiplex PCR; TCRdb's copy has only in-frame clones and leaves some out. The sample yields about 150,000 clones, around 82% seen once. Specimen: peripheral blood. Every receptor here comes from a man aged 55 to 70 with COVID-19, enrolled during active disease.

The rearrangement joins TRBV6-5 to TRBJ2-1; tentatively, D is TRBD1 (5 bases). The CDR3 spans 12 residues. Trimming pared 4 bases from V and 15 bases from J, leaving 16 bases between. Germline V gene data show CDR1 as MNHEY and CDR2 as SVGAGI. The CDR3, as DNA: TGTGCCAGCAGTTCCAACGACAGAGAAGCGTTCTTC. This sequence encodes CASSSNDREAFF.

The chain is built from TRBV29-1 and TRBJ1-4; the D is unclear. The CDR3 totals 13 residues. Germline loops: CDR1 SQVTM, CDR2 ANQGSEA. V lost 7 bases to trimming and J lost 3 bases, with 12 bases between them. As DNA, the CDR3 is TGCAGCGGCGGCCGAAGTCCTAATGAAAAACTGTTTTTT. Translating gives CSGGRSPNEKLFF.

The rearrangement links TRBV7-9 to TRBJ1-2; 7 bases are a match to TRBD1. Germline CDR1 and CDR2: SEHNR and FQNEAQ (reference sequence). CDR3 length: 16 residues. The ends lost 1 base at V and 4 bases at J; junction bases unmatched: 9. CDR3 loop: CASSLGSGGSSYGYTF. DNA of the CDR3: TGTGCCAGCAGCTTAGGGTCAGGGGGATCCTCCTATGGCTACACCTTC.

This chain uses TRBV9 with TRBJ1-5; D is uncertain. The length of the CDR3 is 15 residues. The germline CDR1 and CDR2 sequences are SGDLS and YYNGEE. Trimming left V 4 bases short and J 3 bases short, with 14 bases between. CDR3 amino acids: CASSPLGEINQPQHF. CDR3 coding DNA: TGTGCCAGCAGCCCCCTGGGAGAGATCAATCAGCCCCAGCATTTT.

The chain recombines TRBV6-5 with TRBJ1-1; no firm D call. The CDR3 is 13 amino acids. Germline V gene sequence: CDR1 MNHEY, CDR2 SVGAGI. V lost 4 bases and J lost 5, with 11 bases in between. CDR3 protein: CASSSATGTEAFF. As DNA, the CDR3 is TGTGCCAGCAGTTCTGCGACGGGGACTGAAGCTTTCTTT.

The chain carries TRBV19 and TRBJ1-6; a weak D match, TRBD1 (6 bases). The CDR3 contains 13 residues. V shed 6 bases and J shed 7 bases, with 10 bases lying between them. CDR1 LNHDA and CDR2 SQIVND come from the germline V gene (reference sequence). DNA for the CDR3: TGTGCCAGTAGAGAACAGGGAAATTCACCCCTCCACTTT. Translation: CASREQGNSPLHF. The variable domain in full, with the rest retrieved from reference TRBV19 and TRBJ1-6, is DGGITQSPKYLFRKEGQNVTLSCEQNLNHDAMYWYRQDPGQGLRLIYYSQIVNDFQKGDIAEGYSVSREKKESFPLTVTSAQKNPTAFYLCASREQGNSPLHFGNGTRLTVT.

This clone has just one count. The chain uses TRBV24-1 and TRBJ2-7; TRBD1 aligns across 9 bases. CDR3 length: 16 amino acids. CDR1 is KGHDR, CDR2 SFDVKD, per germline. The V gene end was trimmed by 5 bases and the J gene end by 3 bases; junction bases not matched to a gene: 10. The CDR3 sequence: CATSAGTGTGSYEQYF. The CDR3, as DNA: TGTGCCACCAGTGCCGGCACCGGGACAGGGAGCTACGAGCAGTACTTC.

The chain recombines TRBV5-1 with TRBJ1-1, with 8 bases that match TRBD1. CDR3 length equals 14 residues. CDR1 and CDR2 from the germline V gene are SGHRS and YFSETQ. With V trimmed by 4 bases and J by 4 bases, 6 bases remained unmatched. In DNA form, the CDR3 reads TGCGCCAGCAGCGGAGGACAGGGAGGCACTGAAGCTTTCTTT. Its protein product is CASSGGQGGTEAFF.

This clone has a single count. The rearrangement joins TRBV27 to TRBJ2-2, with 9 bases lining up with TRBD1. The V gene end was trimmed by 6 bases and the J gene end by 5 bases; junction bases not matched to a gene: 10. The germline V gene has CDR1 MNHEY and CDR2 SMNVEV (reference sequence). This CDR3 is 16 amino acids long. DNA of the CDR3: TGTGCCAGCAGCCTTGCCTGGGACAGGGTAACCGGGGAGCTGTTTTTT. Translated: CASSLAWDRVTGELFF.

The rearrangement uses TRBV2 and TRBJ1-4; perhaps TRBD1 as D (5 bases). Trimming removed 5 bases at V and 7 bases at J, with 8 bases between. This CDR3 has 12 residues. CDR1 and CDR2 from the germline V gene are SNHLY and FYNNEI. The CDR3: CASSQRGEKLFF. In DNA, the CDR3 is TGTGCCAGCAGTCAAAGGGGTGAAAAACTGTTTTTT.

V gene TRBV12-3 or TRBV12-4 combines with J gene TRBJ2-1; TRBD2 aligns across 7 bases. Unmatched junction bases numbered 2, after V lost 4 bases and J lost 5 bases. The CDR3 sequence is 13 residues long. CDR3 nucleotides: TGTGCCAGCAGTTCGGCGGGAGACAATGAGCAGTTCTTC. This codes for CASSSAGDNEQFF.

The chain carries TRBV4-3 and TRBJ1-3; D gene unclear. Germline loops: CDR1 LGHNA, CDR2 YSLEER. The CDR3 is 15 amino acids. Trimming cost V 7 bases and J 0 bases, with 13 bases left between them. The CDR3 coding sequence is TGCGCCAGCACCACCTCAGTTACCTCTGGAAACACCATATATTTT. Amino acids: CASTTSVTSGNTIYF.

The chain recombines TRBV2 with TRBJ1-1; a possible D gene is TRBD1 (5 bases). V lost 6 bases and J 5 bases, leaving 19 bases between the germline ends. The CDR3 runs 15 residues. Per germline, CDR1 SNHLY and CDR2 FYNNEI. For the CDR3, the DNA is TGTGCCAGCAGCCCCATGGTGGGGGGAGGAACTGAAGCTTTCTTT. Translated, it gives CASSPMVGGGTEAFF.

This clone was seen only once. CDR3 residues: CATSRDGGQGRSNQPQHF. CDR3 DNA sequence: TGTGCCACCAGCAGAGATGGAGGACAGGGGCGAAGCAATCAGCCCCAGCATTTT. The chain is built from TRBV15 and TRBJ1-5; 9 nucleotides line up with TRBD1. V gave up 0 bases and J gave up 1 base; unmatched junction bases: 7. There are 18 residues in the CDR3. CDR1 and CDR2 from the germline V gene are LNHNV and YYDKDF (reference sequence). The full variable domain, rest sourced from reference TRBV15 and TRBJ1-5, is DAMVIQNPRYQVTQFGKPVTLSCSQTLNHNVMYWYQQKSSQAPKLLFHYYDKDFNNEADTPDNFQSRRPNTSFCFLDIRSPGLGDTAMYLCATSRDGGQGRSNQPQHFGDGTRLSIL.

J is TRBJ2-7 and V is TRBV11-2; maybe TRBD1 (5 bases). Trimming took off 1 base at V and 2 bases at J, with 12 bases between the two ends. Germline V gene lookup returns CDR1 SGHAT and CDR2 FQNNGV. The length of the CDR3 is 15 residues. The CDR3 region has the DNA TGTGCCAGCAGCTTAGGGTGGGGCGCTACCTACGAGCAGTACTTC. Protein: CASSLGWGATYEQYF.

The chain is built from TRBV7-9 and TRBJ2-6; D is possibly TRBD2 (5 bases). Trimming stripped 4 bases from V and 7 bases from J, with 8 bases between. The length of the CDR3 is 13 residues. Germline CDR1 is SEHNR and CDR2 is FQNEAQ (reference sequence). Here the CDR3 DNA reads TGTGCCAGCAGCTCTACTAGTGCCAACGTCCTGACTTTC. It encodes CASSSTSANVLTF.

This chain joins TRBV28 and TRBJ1-2; D remains ambiguous. V was clipped by 6 bases and J by 1 base, with 9 bases between them. CDR3 length: 13 residues. CDR1 and CDR2 (germline): MDHEN, SYDVKM. CDR3 residues: CASSLQINYGYTF. CDR3 coding DNA: TGTGCCAGCAGCCTACAGATTAACTATGGCTACACCTTC.

The chain uses TRBV2 and TRBJ1-4, with D maybe TRBD1 (6 bases). The CDR3 covers 15 residues. CDR1 and CDR2 (germline): SNHLY, FYNNEI. Trimming left V 6 bases short and J 0 bases short, with 11 bases between. CDR3 coding DNA: TGTGCCAGCAGGGGGGCAGTGGCAACTAATGAAAAACTGTTTTTT. Amino acids: CASRGAVATNEKLFF.

The chain joins TRBV28 to TRBJ1-1; TRBD1 matches at 7 bases. The CDR3 totals 12 residues. The V gene end was trimmed by 6 bases and the J gene end by 11 bases; junction bases not matched to a gene: 9. Germline V gives CDR1 MDHEN, CDR2 SYDVKM. DNA for the CDR3: TGTGCCAGCAGCACTGGGGGCAGGGGGGCTTTCTTT. This encodes CASSTGGRGAFF.